Below, one T cell receptor beta chain is given with its context. The antigen remains undetermined. In the original processing: Filtering of immunoSEQ junctional sequences could not match full-length read filtering. Assay: immunoSEQ multiplex PCR; the TCRdb copy retains only in-frame clones and omits some. The V and J calls and the clone size are those of that table, but D and trimming were determined from the DNA. The sample yields around 600,000 clones, 90% to 95% seen once. CD45RO negativity and positive selection for CCR7 defined naive CD8 cells, a population that excluded terminally differentiated effector memory CD45RA+ cells. Each sample came from a Caucasian adult donor living in Nashville, Tennessee. The data belong to a study of shared clonotypes between healthy human individuals. Turning to the study itself: Researchers assigned three CD4 naive, three CD4 memory, two CD8 naive and one CD8 memory plate to each donor. Findings and limits, study-wide: When naive CD4 clonotypes were compared across several donors, around 4.6% were shared.

The V end was cut by 6 bases, the J end by 8 bases, with 16 bases between. The CDR3 loop spans 14 amino acids. The V gene's germline CDR1 is MNHEY and CDR2 SMNVEV (reference sequence). Specimen: naive CD8+ T cells sorted from blood. The sequence was obtained from a woman aged 30 to 39 in good health. V gene TRBV27 combines with J gene TRBJ1-4; D possibly corresponds to TRBD1 (6 bases). DNA for the CDR3: TGTGCCAGCAGCCCCAGCGGGGGCTACGAAAAACTGTTTTTT. Translated: CASSPSGGYEKLFF.